These 19 T cell receptor beta chains came from one sample sequenced in a study of blood T cell repertoires in COVID-19. The protocol was immunoSEQ multiplex PCR, while the TCRdb copy is restricted to in-frame clones and leaves out a portion. The sample shows approximately 130,000 clones, around 83% of them seen only once. The sequencing input was peripheral blood. The receptors originated from a human donor in a cohort sampled during active COVID-19.

V is TRBV2 and J is TRBJ1-5; D ambiguous. V gave up 8 bases and J gave up 0 bases, with 20 bases separating them. CDR1 SNHLY and CDR2 FYNNEI come from the germline V gene. The CDR3 consists of 17 residues. The chain's CDR3 is CASGSEAPRYSNQPQHF. The CDR3 DNA sequence: TGTGCCAGCGGTAGTGAAGCCCCCCGGTATAGCAATCAGCCCCAGCATTTT.

The chain uses TRBV9 and TRBJ1-5; D not certain. Trimming removed 0 bases from V and 4 bases from J, with 5 bases in between. This CDR3 is 13 amino acids long. Per germline, CDR1 SGDLS and CDR2 YYNGEE. The CDR3 loop reads CASSVDENQPQHF. The CDR3 DNA sequence: TGTGCCAGCAGCGTAGATGAGAATCAGCCCCAGCATTTT.

V gene TRBV9 combines with J gene TRBJ1-5, with 7 positions matching TRBD1. J was trimmed by 1 base and V by 3 bases; bases with no gene match: 13. This CDR3 contains 18 residues. Germline V lookup: CDR1 SGDLS, CDR2 YYNGEE. CDR3 sequence: CASSEGVGGPSSNQPQHF. The CDR3, as DNA: TGTGCCAGCAGCGAGGGGGTAGGGGGCCCTTCCAGCAATCAGCCCCAGCATTTT. Using reference TRBV9 and TRBJ1-5 for the parts outside the CDR3, the full variable domain is DSGVTQTPKHLITATGQRVTLRCSPRSGDLSVYWYQQSLDQGLQFLIQYYNGEERAKGNILERFSAQQFPDLHSELNLSSLELGDSALYFCASSEGVGGPSSNQPQHFGDGTRLSIL.

The count of this clone is one. This chain joins TRBV6-2 or TRBV6-3 and TRBJ2-3; the match to TRBD2 covers 7 bases. The V gene end was trimmed by 7 bases and the J gene end by 5 bases; junction bases not matched to a gene: 9. This CDR3 contains 14 residues. The germline gives CDR1 MNHEY, CDR2 SVGEGT. The CDR3 DNA follows: TGTGCCAGCACCCCCTGGGGGGGGTTAGATACGCAGTATTTT. Protein sequence: CASTPWGGLDTQYF.

The J gene is TRBJ1-1, the V gene TRBV6-1; D is possibly TRBD1 (6 bases). Germline CDR1 is MNHNS and CDR2 is SASEGT. The CDR3 totals 15 residues. V was shortened by 0 bases and J by 0 bases, with 8 bases between the two germline ends. This CDR3 is CASSEAYRVNTEAFF. CDR3 nucleotide sequence: TGTGCCAGCAGTGAAGCTTACAGGGTGAACACTGAAGCTTTCTTT.

The table lists this clone with a count of one. The chain combines TRBV5-6 with TRBJ2-5; the D gene is possibly TRBD1 (6 bases). The length of the CDR3 is 17 residues. The germline V and J ends were trimmed by 4 bases and 5 bases, with 24 bases remaining between them. Germline V gene lookup returns CDR1 SGHDT and CDR2 YYEEEE. The CDR3 reads CASSPTTGGSTTETQYF. The CDR3 nucleotides read TGTGCCAGCAGCCCTACGACAGGTGGGTCCACAACGGAGACCCAGTACTTC.

The chain links TRBV19 to TRBJ1-1, with D maybe TRBD1 (5 bases). The germline gives CDR1 LNHDA, CDR2 SQIVND (reference sequence). CDR3 length equals 15 residues. Trimming left V 4 bases short and J 5 bases short, with 17 bases between. CDR3 sequence: CASSKWGVYGTEAFF. The CDR3 coding sequence is TGTGCCAGTAGTAAGTGGGGGGTCTATGGGACTGAAGCTTTCTTT.

This clone was observed a single time. The chain is built from TRBV6-5 and TRBJ2-5; 11 nucleotides match TRBD2. The V segment lost 5 bases and the J segment 5 bases; nucleotides outside the gene matches: 7. Germline values: CDR1 MNHEY, CDR2 SVGAGI. The CDR3 covers 15 residues. CDR3 protein: CASSPPSGGTETQYF. The CDR3 coding sequence is TGTGCCAGCAGTCCTCCTAGCGGGGGGACGGAGACCCAGTACTTC.

The chain is built from TRBV11-1 and TRBJ2-5; perhaps TRBD1 as D (5 bases). Germline V CDR1 and CDR2: SGHAT, FQDESV (reference sequence). This CDR3 is built from 13 residues. V was pared by 6 bases and J by 5 bases, with 13 bases between. The DNA of the CDR3 is TGTGCCAGCAGGGGGCTGGTGTGGGAGACCCAGTACTTC. Its translation is CASRGLVWETQYF.

The chain links TRBV5-5 to TRBJ2-3; D gene unclear. This CDR3 region has 16 residues. V lost 3 bases, J lost 1 base, and 15 bases lay in between. The germline gives CDR1 SGHKS, CDR2 YYEKEE (reference sequence). As DNA, the CDR3 is TGTGCCAGCAGCTGGCGTGGTGGTACAGGCACAGATACGCAGTATTTT. Its protein product is CASSWRGGTGTDTQYF.

This clone was recorded only once. The chain carries TRBV6-1 and TRBJ1-1; D gene unclear. The germline CDR1 and CDR2 sequences are MNHNS and SASEGT. The CDR3 totals 14 residues. V lost 2 bases to trimming and J lost 6 bases, with 13 bases between them. CDR3 nucleotides: TGTGCCAGCAGTGAAAGTACGGGGTACGCTGAAGCTTTCTTT. It codes for CASSESTGYAEAFF.

This chain joins TRBV5-4 and TRBJ1-1; the D gene is possibly TRBD1 (5 bases). Germline V CDR1 and CDR2: SGHNT, YYREEE (reference sequence). V shed 1 base and J shed 1 base, with 11 bases lying between them. The CDR3 is 15 residues long. The CDR3 DNA follows: TGTGCCAGCAGCTTGTTCTCAGGGCCGAACACTGAAGCTTTCTTT. Its translation is CASSLFSGPNTEAFF. The whole variable domain, filled in from reference TRBV5-4 and TRBJ1-1, reads ETGVTQSPTHLIKTRGQQVTLRCSSQSGHNTVSWYQQALGQGPQFIFQYYREEENGRGNFPPRFSGLQFPNYSSELNVNALELDDSALYLCASSLFSGPNTEAFFGQGTRLTVV.

V is TRBV7-2 and J is TRBJ2-7; 8 bases fit TRBD2. V lost 2 bases and J lost 3; bases outside the gene matches: 15. CDR1 is SGHTA and CDR2 is FQGNSA in the germline V gene. The CDR3 spans 18 residues. Here the CDR3 reads CASSLYGSGGAKIYEQYF. The CDR3 DNA reads as TGTGCCAGCAGCTTATACGGGTCGGGGGGGGCCAAAATCTACGAGCAGTACTTC.

J is TRBJ2-1 and V is TRBV9; D may be TRBD2 (5 bases). The CDR3 contains 15 residues. V gave up 4 bases and J gave up 0 bases, with 11 bases separating them. Per the germline V gene, CDR1 is SGDLS and CDR2 is YYNGEE. The CDR3 DNA follows: TGTGCCAGCAGCACCCGTGGGAGCTCCTACAATGAGCAGTTCTTC. Protein sequence: CASSTRGSSYNEQFF. Filled out from reference TRBV9 and TRBJ2-1, the complete variable domain reads DSGVTQTPKHLITATGQRVTLRCSPRSGDLSVYWYQQSLDQGLQFLIQYYNGEERAKGNILERFSAQQFPDLHSELNLSSLELGDSALYFCASSTRGSSYNEQFFGPGTRLTVL.

The chain couples TRBV7-2 to TRBJ1-1; 7 nucleotides align to TRBD1. The CDR3 totals 14 residues. The J segment lost 9 bases and the V segment lost 7 bases, leaving 14 bases of the junction unmatched. From germline, CDR1 is SGHTA and CDR2 FQGNSA. CDR3 coding DNA: TGTGCCAGCACCTCCCCCACAGGGGCTGGACAAGCTTTCTTT. Translation: CASTSPTGAGQAFF.

The chain couples TRBV4-3 to TRBJ1-2; the match to TRBD1 covers 7 bases. In germline, CDR1 is LGHNA, CDR2 YSLEER. The CDR3 sequence is 15 residues long. After removal of 0 bases from V and 7 bases from J, the junction contained 8 bases not matched to a gene. The CDR3 here is CASSQDRAGGAGYTF. CDR3 in DNA: TGCGCCAGCAGCCAAGATCGGGCAGGGGGAGCTGGCTACACCTTC.

This chain links TRBV5-4 with TRBJ1-2, with 7 bases aligning to TRBD1. This CDR3 comprises 13 residues. After removal of 5 bases from V and 8 bases from J, the junction contained 9 bases not matched to a gene. Germline V CDR1 and CDR2: SGHNT, YYREEE (reference sequence). CDR3 bases: TGTGCCAGCAGTCCAGACAGGGATTACGGCTACACCTTC. It specifies CASSPDRDYGYTF.

This clone was found a few times. This chain joins TRBV19 and TRBJ2-1, with D maybe TRBD1 (5 bases). From germline, CDR1 is LNHDA and CDR2 SQIVND (reference sequence). V was trimmed by 7 bases and J by 0 bases, leaving 13 bases between them. The CDR3 consists of 15 residues. In DNA form, the CDR3 reads TGTGCCAGTAAATTAGACAGAAGCTCCTACAATGAGCAGTTCTTC. Residues: CASKLDRSSYNEQFF.

V gene TRBV7-2 combines with J gene TRBJ2-3, with D uncertain. From germline, CDR1 is SGHTA and CDR2 FQGNSA. V was shortened by 5 bases and J by 6 bases, with 6 bases between the two germline ends. CDR3 length: 11 amino acids. The CDR3 nucleotides read TGTGCCAGCAGCCTTGAGGATACGCAGTATTTT. Amino acids: CASSLEDTQYF.